What follows are 24 T cell receptor beta chains derived from one specimen sequenced in a study of CD8+CD57+ T cells in acquired aplastic anemia. Both TCR beta VDJ combination and CDR3 sequence profiling were carried out. Genomic DNA was the template for this profiling. TCRdb re-derived calls from the reads in MiXCR, one entry per CDR3 protein. The sample lists 200,000 or so distinct CDR3 sequences, around 49% seen once, with around 20% in the top ten. It was patients with CD8+CD57+ cell expansion by flow cytometry who were chosen for sequencing. Specimen: sorted CD4+, CD8+, or CD8+CD57+ T cells (not recorded which) from PBMCs. Source of these receptors: a human donor with aplastic anemia.

The rearrangement joins TRBV25-1 to TRBJ2-3; D could derive from TRBD1 or TRBD2 (5 bases each). The CDR3 spans 13 residues. Looked up from germline, CDR1 is MGHDK and CDR2 is SYGVNS. Trimming pared 6 bases from V and 2 bases from J, leaving 9 bases between. This chain's CDR3 is CASSTGTTDTQYF. The DNA of the CDR3 is TGTGCCAGCAGCACCGGGACCACAGATACGCAGTATTTT.

This clonotype came up a few times. This CDR3 reads CATSDGTYNQPQHF. CDR3 nucleotides: TGTGCCACCAGTGATGGGACTTACAATCAGCCCCAGCATTTT. The V and J genes are TRBV24-1 and TRBJ1-5, with a possible D match to TRBD1 (5 bases). The CDR3 contains 14 residues. Trimming removed 3 bases at V and 3 bases at J, with 8 bases between. From germline, CDR1 is KGHDR and CDR2 SFDVKD.

This clonotype has ten or more counts. The chain combines TRBV6-1 with TRBJ1-3, with D possibly matching TRBD1 (5 bases). Trimming cost V 1 base and J 2 bases, with 12 bases left between them. Per germline, CDR1 MNHNS and CDR2 SASEGT. The CDR3 totals 16 residues. The CDR3 sequence is CASSEGQTVTGNTIYF. The DNA of the CDR3 is TGTGCCAGCAGTGAAGGACAGACAGTGACTGGAAACACCATATATTTT.

This clonotype was seen a few times. A much bigger clone sits one base away, suggesting this may be a read error. The final CDR3 position lacks the conserved phenylalanine or tryptophan, pointing to a likely read error. The rearrangement joins TRBV5-1 to TRBJ2-7; no reliable D call. Per the germline V gene, CDR1 is SGHRS and CDR2 is YFSETQ. Trimming took off 2 bases at V and 5 bases at J, with 14 bases between the two ends. The CDR3 is 14 residues long. The CDR3 protein is CASSFSTTGNEQYL. CDR3 bases: TGCGCCAGCAGCTTCTCCACTACTGGCAACGAGCAGTACCTC.

This clonotype was seen repeatedly, ten times or more. The chain is built from TRBV7-9 and TRBJ1-4; D perhaps matches TRBD1 (6 bases). This CDR3 is 14 amino acids long. V was clipped by 5 bases and J by 5 bases, with 12 bases between them. Germline V CDR1 and CDR2: SEHNR, FQNEAQ (reference sequence). The CDR3 spells CASSRFDRNEKLFF. The CDR3 DNA sequence: TGTGCCAGCAGCCGTTTCGACAGGAATGAAAAACTGTTTTTT.

In this sample, this clonotype turned up many times. The chain has TRBV2 and TRBJ1-5, with D unclear. CDR3 length: 15 residues. Trimming removed 4 bases from V and 2 bases from J, with 12 bases in between. The germline V gene encodes CDR1 SNHLY and CDR2 FYNNEI. The CDR3 region is CASSAAGEGNQPQHF. In nucleotides, the CDR3 is TGTGCCAGCAGTGCTGCGGGCGAGGGCAATCAGCCCCAGCATTTT. The complete variable domain, with remaining parts taken from reference TRBV2 and TRBJ1-5, reads EPEVTQTPSHQVTQMGQEVILRCVPISNHLYFYWYRQILGQKVEFLVSFYNNEISEKSEIFDDQFSVERPDGSNFTLKIRSTKLEDSAMYFCASSAAGEGNQPQHFGDGTRLSIL.

This clonotype was detected only a few times. Lacking the conserved final phenylalanine or tryptophan, this CDR3 likely reflects a read error. This chain uses TRBV6-6 with TRBJ1-2; D remains unclear. The CDR3 consists of 13 residues. V lost 2 bases and J lost 4, with 8 bases in between. Germline V gene data show CDR1 as MNHNY and CDR2 as SVGAGI (reference sequence). CDR3 bases: TGTGCCAGCAGTTACAGGGTTTCCTATGGCTACACCTCC. This gives the protein CASSYRVSYGYTS.

This clonotype was recorded at least ten times. The rearrangement links TRBV5-1 to TRBJ2-7; no clear D. Germline-derived CDR1 and CDR2 are SGHRS and YFSETQ. The CDR3 contains 13 residues. V lost 0 bases and J lost 3, with 7 bases in between. CDR3 in amino acids: CASSLEADYEQYF. In nucleotides, the CDR3 is TGCGCCAGCAGCTTGGAGGCGGACTACGAGCAGTACTTC.

This clonotype was picked up many times. CDR3 in amino acids: CASSVGGGTDTQYF. CDR3 sequence (DNA): TGTGCCAGCAGTGTGGGGGGCGGGACAGATACGCAGTATTTT. The J gene is TRBJ2-3, the V gene TRBV2, with D perhaps being TRBD1 or TRBD2 (6 bases each). Trimming pared 4 bases from V and 3 bases from J, leaving 11 bases between. CDR1 is SNHLY, CDR2 FYNNEI, per germline. CDR3 size: 14 residues.

This clonotype appeared many times. V gene TRBV19 combines with J gene TRBJ1-4; no firm D call. The V end was cut by 7 bases, the J end by 5 bases, with 11 bases between. The germline gives CDR1 LNHDA, CDR2 SQIVND (reference sequence). The CDR3 totals 13 residues. This chain's CDR3 is CASTDRPNEKLFF. Here the CDR3 DNA reads TGTGCCAGTACGGATAGGCCGAATGAAAAACTGTTTTTT.

The chain combines TRBV19 with TRBJ2-7; the D is unclear. Germline lookup yields CDR1 LNHDA and CDR2 SQIVND (reference sequence). V was trimmed by 3 bases and J by 0 bases, leaving 6 bases between them. This CDR3 has 13 residues. CDR3: CASSMGLSYEQYF. In DNA form, the CDR3 reads TGTGCCAGTAGTATGGGTCTCTCCTACGAGCAGTACTTC.

The gene calls are TRBV19 and TRBJ2-3; 8 positions agree with TRBD1. This CDR3 region has 15 residues. Germline CDR1 reads LNHDA; CDR2 reads SQIVND (reference sequence). Losses at the gene ends were 7 bases for V and 1 base for J; bases not matched to a gene: 7. This chain's CDR3 is CASIIPGQGTDTQYF. For the CDR3, the DNA is TGTGCCAGTATAATCCCGGGACAGGGCACAGATACGCAGTATTTT.

The rearrangement uses TRBV6-5 and TRBJ1-4; TRBD1 aligns across 9 bases. Germline trimming cut 0 bases from V and 8 bases from J; bases unmatched to any gene: 10. Germline V gives CDR1 MNHEY, CDR2 SVGAGI. This CDR3 comprises 17 residues. CDR3 in DNA: TGTGCCAGCAGTTACTCGACTAGCGGGACAGGGTGGGAAAAACTGTTTTTT. Encoded protein: CASSYSTSGTGWEKLFF.

The chain has TRBV6-5 and TRBJ1-5, with 10 bases lining up with TRBD1. The germline V gene has CDR1 MNHEY and CDR2 SVGAGI. The CDR3 covers 17 residues. V shed 6 bases, J shed 8 bases, and the junction held 16 bases outside the gene matches. Here the CDR3 reads CASRDGGQGLSRKPQHF. The CDR3 DNA reads TGTGCCAGCAGGGACGGGGGACAGGGGCTTTCCAGAAAGCCCCAGCATTTT.

This chain connects TRBV27 to TRBJ1-5; D is unresolved. This CDR3 contains 12 residues. The V and J ends lost 8 bases and 6 bases respectively, with 11 bases between them. Germline V gives CDR1 MNHEY, CDR2 SMNVEV (reference sequence). The CDR3 loop is CASARGSQPQHF. The CDR3 DNA reads as TGTGCCAGCGCACGGGGTAGTCAGCCCCAGCATTTT.

This clonotype was detected ten times or more. The chain is built from TRBV9 and TRBJ2-3, with 10 nucleotides matching TRBD2. The junction had 9 bases not matched to a gene; V was cut back by 0 bases and J by 5 bases. CDR1 and CDR2 from the germline V gene are SGDLS and YYNGEE. The CDR3 contains 17 residues. The CDR3 sequence is CASSVADLRTSGDTQYF. CDR3 bases: TGTGCCAGCAGCGTAGCGGACCTGAGGACTAGCGGAGATACGCAGTATTTT.

Points on this clonotype: Germline and junction disagree at one end, which may indicate a read error. The chain's CDR3 is CASGLSLSQPQHF. The CDR3 coding sequence is TGTGCCAGCGGTTTATCACTCTCTCAGCCCCAGCATTTT. The chain is built from TRBV12-3 or TRBV12-4 and TRBJ1-5; D is undetermined. The CDR3 runs to 13 residues.

To note about this clonotype: This CDR3 is missing its conserved last phenylalanine or tryptophan, likely due to a read error. The DNA is left out, because the CDR3 cannot be placed on it with certainty; the CDR3 is given as TCRdb lists it. The chain carries TRBV20-1 and TRBJ2-7; no check of the table's D call, TRBD2, against the DNA was made. The CDR3 is made up of 8 amino acids, end residues included. CDR1 and CDR2 from the germline V gene are DFQATT and SNEGSKA (reference sequence). The CDR3 protein is CSASKPWE.

This clonotype was picked up a small number of times. The chain links TRBV7-3 to TRBJ2-7, with D unclear. Trimming took off 9 bases at V and 3 bases at J, with 12 bases between the two ends. CDR3 length: 12 amino acids. Germline V lookup: CDR1 SGHTA, CDR2 FQGTGA. The CDR3 sequence: CASRSDLYEQYF. CDR3 in DNA: TGTGCCAGTAGATCGGACCTCTACGAGCAGTACTTC.

Many counts were recorded for this clonotype. The rearrangement joins TRBV2 to TRBJ2-2, with a possible D match to TRBD2 (6 bases). V was pared by 5 bases and J by 3 bases, with 16 bases between. The CDR3 runs 16 residues. Germline values: CDR1 SNHLY, CDR2 FYNNEI. The CDR3 sequence is CASSLTAGRDTGELFF. CDR3 DNA sequence: TGTGCCAGCAGTCTTACTGCGGGACGGGACACCGGGGAGCTGTTTTTT. The full variable domain, rest sourced from reference TRBV2 and TRBJ2-2, is EPEVTQTPSHQVTQMGQEVILRCVPISNHLYFYWYRQILGQKVEFLVSFYNNEISEKSEIFDDQFSVERPDGSNFTLKIRSTKLEDSAMYFCASSLTAGRDTGELFFGEGSRLTVL.

This clonotype has more than one count but fewer than ten. This sequence joins TRBV7-2 and TRBJ2-5, with D maybe TRBD1 (6 bases). The V end lost 2 bases, the J end lost 5 bases, and 15 bases lay between the germline ends. The CDR3 runs to 15 residues. In germline, CDR1 is SGHTA, CDR2 FQGNSA. The CDR3 DNA follows: TGTGCCAGCAGCTTATCCCCAGGGGTAGGGGAGACCCAGTACTTC. Its protein product is CASSLSPGVGETQYF.

This clonotype was counted a few times. In nucleotides, the CDR3 is TGTGCCAGCAGCGGGACTGCCTACAATGAGCAGTTCTTC. Translation gives CASSGTAYNEQFF. This rearrangement joins TRBV2 to TRBJ2-1; possibly TRBD2 for D (6 bases). The ends were cut back, 6 bases at V and 2 bases at J, with 8 bases in the middle. CDR3 size: 13 residues. Germline lookup yields CDR1 SNHLY and CDR2 FYNNEI.

V gene TRBV24-1 combines with J gene TRBJ2-3, with TRBD2 as a possible D gene (5 bases). CDR3 size: 14 residues. Germline values: CDR1 KGHDR, CDR2 SFDVKD. The ends were cut back, 9 bases at V and 0 bases at J, with 12 bases in the middle. The CDR3 here is CATASRGSTDTQYF. In DNA form, the CDR3 reads TGTGCCACCGCATCCCGGGGAAGCACAGATACGCAGTATTTT.

At least ten counts were recorded for this clonotype. J is TRBJ2-2 and V is TRBV13; TRBD2 aligns across 16 bases. The V gene end was trimmed by 5 bases and the J gene end by 1 base; junction bases not matched to a gene: 4. The CDR3 contains 18 residues. CDR1 is PRHDT and CDR2 is FYEKMQ in the germline V gene (reference sequence). The CDR3 DNA reads TGTGCCAGCAGCCCGGGACTAGCGGGGGGGCAGAACACCGGGGAGCTGTTTTTT. Protein: CASSPGLAGGQNTGELFF.